A single sample is the source of the 4 T cell receptor beta chains below, sequenced in a study of CD8+ T cells in alopecia areata. TCR sequencing used cDNA made by reverse transcription of extracted RNA. This table comes from immunoSEQ multiplex PCR, and its TCRdb copy is limited to in-frame clones, with some not included. Singletons are absent from the sample, which has roughly 260,000 clones. After pooling, cutaneous lymph node cells were sorted with CD4, CD8alpha, NKG2D, NKG2ACE and other markers. Material: CD4+ T cells sorted from a lymph node. The source of these receptors is a C3H/HeJ mouse with alopecia areata. MHC haplotype: H2-k.

In its sample, this clone was seen a few times. Mouse names are used for the genes. The read ends 4 residues before the CDR3 terminus; that terminus is restored from the germline J gene. The J gene is TRBJ1-2, the V gene TRBV13-1, with 7 bases that match TRBD1. Germline lookup yields CDR1 NSHNY and CDR2 SYGAGN. This CDR3 region has 15 residues. Trimming removed 2 bases from V and 0 bases from J; junction bases left unmatched: 4. The CDR3 loop is CASSDSRGANSDYTF. The CDR3 bases that were read are TGTGCCAGCAGTGACTCCAGGGGGGCAAACTCC.

Only a few counts were recorded for this clone. The genes and germline here are from mouse. The sequenced fragment ends 4 residues before the CDR3 boundary, so the rest is inferred from the germline J gene. V usage is TRBV5 and J usage is TRBJ2-3; 8 bases are a match to TRBD2. Germline lookup yields CDR1 LGHNA and CDR2 YNLKQL (reference sequence). The ends lost 0 bases at V and 1 base at J; junction bases unmatched: 3. There are 16 residues in the CDR3. The sequenced part of the CDR3 DNA is TGTGCCAGCAGCCAAGATTTACTGGGGGGTGCAGAA. It is translated as CASSQDLLGGAE. The whole CDR3 is CASSQDLLGGAETLYF.

A word on this clone: These gene names are mouse names. Coverage ceases 4 residues before the CDR3 finishes, and the germline J gene fills in the end. The sample has other DNA sequences that encode this CDR3 too. This sequence joins TRBV1 and TRBJ2-5, with D unresolved. Germline assignment: CDR1 NSQYPW and CDR2 LRSPGD (reference sequence). The CDR3 runs to 13 residues. The sequenced CDR3 bases are TGCACCTGCAGTGCAGATCTCAGAGAC. It is translated as CTCSADLRD. The whole CDR3 region reads CTCSADLRDTQYF.

This clone was picked up a small number of times. Gene and germline names: mouse. The read ends 4 residues early relative to the CDR3; the germline J gene fills the gap. The chain carries TRBV13-2 and TRBJ1-1; TRBD1 is a possible D gene (5 bases). The CDR3 extends over 15 amino acids. Germline V gives CDR1 NNHNN, CDR2 SYGAGS (reference sequence). CDR3: CASGDAGDWGAEVFF. The part of the CDR3 DNA that was read is TGTGCCAGCGGTGATGCAGGAGACTGGGGGGCA.